These 16 T cell receptor beta chains share one sample of origin, sequenced in a study of T cells in Graves' hyperthyroidism and ophthalmopathy. TCR beta CDR3 region amplification was performed from RNA transcripts. A first-round RT-PCR of the TCR CDR3 used the HTBI primer set. TCRdb re-called the multiplex PCR reads through MiXCR, storing one row per CDR3 protein. This sample has about 580,000 distinct CDR3 sequences, with 35% to 55% found just once. Source material: peripheral blood or thyroid tissue (not recorded which). All receptors come from a woman aged 18-29 years with Graves' hyperthyroidism.

In this sample, this clonotype turned up once. The gene calls are TRBV20-1 and TRBJ2-3; D may be TRBD2 (5 bases). Trimming stripped 0 bases from V and 0 bases from J, with 10 bases between. Germline V gives CDR1 DFQATT, CDR2 SNEGSKA (reference sequence). The CDR3 extends over 15 amino acids. CDR3 DNA sequence: TGCAGTGCTAGAGATCCGAGGGAGAGCACAGATACGCAGTATTTT. Its protein is CSARDPRESTDTQYF.

Only a few counts were recorded for this clonotype. V is TRBV24-1 and J is TRBJ2-1; 9 nucleotides align to TRBD2. V shed 9 bases, J shed 5 bases, and the junction held 10 bases outside the gene matches. The CDR3 covers 15 residues. CDR1 is KGHDR, CDR2 SFDVKD, per germline. DNA for the CDR3: TGTGCCACCTTAGACCCCAGCGGGGGGAACAATGAGCAGTTCTTC. Its translation is CATLDPSGGNNEQFF.

The chain is built from TRBV29-1 and TRBJ1-1; D unclear. The CDR3 loop spans 12 amino acids. V lost 8 bases to trimming and J lost 2 bases, with 12 bases between them. The germline CDR1 and CDR2 sequences are SQVTM and ANQGSEA. CDR3 sequence reads: CSLVGENTEAFF. DNA of the CDR3: TGCAGCTTGGTTGGGGAAAACACTGAAGCTTTCTTT.

This clonotype has at least ten counts. The chain recombines TRBV20-1 with TRBJ1-1; the D gene is possibly TRBD1 (6 bases). V shed 3 bases and J shed 7 bases, with 9 bases lying between them. The CDR3 has 11 amino acids. Germline assignment: CDR1 DFQATT and CDR2 SNEGSKA (reference sequence). The CDR3 reads CSARQGFEAFF. In DNA form, the CDR3 reads TGCAGTGCTAGGCAGGGGTTTGAAGCTTTCTTT.

This clonotype was recorded at least ten times. This sequence joins TRBV19 and TRBJ1-5; TRBD1 matches 7 bases. This CDR3 region has 14 residues. The V segment lost 7 bases and the J segment 7 bases; nucleotides outside the gene matches: 10. Per the germline V gene, CDR1 is LNHDA and CDR2 is SQIVND (reference sequence). The CDR3 sequence: CASTPTGNYQPQHF. The DNA for the CDR3 is TGTGCCAGTACCCCGACAGGGAACTACCAGCCCCAGCATTTT.

Ten or more counts support this clonotype. V is TRBV7-7 and J is TRBJ2-5; D uncertain. The CDR3 has 14 amino acids. Deletions cut 4 bases from V and 5 bases from J, with 14 bases between. The germline CDR1 and CDR2 sequences are SSHAT and FNYEAQ (reference sequence). For the CDR3, the DNA is TGTGCCAGCAGCTCAAGCCTAGGTTCGGAGACCCAGTACTTC. It yields the protein CASSSSLGSETQYF.

This clonotype was detected ten times or more. This sequence joins TRBV24-1 and TRBJ1-5; D uncertain. Trimming left V 6 bases short and J 4 bases short, with 6 bases between. Per germline, CDR1 KGHDR and CDR2 SFDVKD. CDR3 length equals 12 residues. The CDR3 DNA is TGTGCCACCAGTCGCGGGAATCAGCCCCAGCATTTT. The encoded protein is CATSRGNQPQHF.

The rearrangement uses TRBV7-3 and TRBJ2-7; TRBD1 might be the D (7 bases). Trimming took off 1 base at V and 0 bases at J, with 16 bases between the two ends. There are 17 residues in the CDR3. The germline V gene encodes CDR1 SGHTA and CDR2 FQGTGA. The CDR3 loop is CASSLIGGTVLSYEQYF. The CDR3 region has the DNA TGTGCCAGCAGCTTAATCGGCGGGACAGTACTCTCCTACGAGCAGTACTTC. Based on the CDR3 plus reference TRBV7-3 and TRBJ2-7, the full variable domain is GAGVSQTPSNKVTEKGKYVELRCDPISGHTALYWYRQSLGQGPEFLIYFQGTGAADDSGLPNDRFFAVRPEGSVSTLKIQRTERGDSAVYLCASSLIGGTVLSYEQYFGPGTRLTVT.

This clonotype was seen at least ten times. The V call is TRBV9, the J call TRBJ2-7, with D unclear. Germline loops: CDR1 SGDLS, CDR2 YYNGEE. The V end was cut by 6 bases, the J end by 0 bases, with 16 bases between. This CDR3 has 15 amino acids. The CDR3 sequence: CASNRESSFSYEQYF. In nucleotides, the CDR3 is TGTGCCAGCAACCGAGAGAGTTCCTTCTCCTACGAGCAGTACTTC.

This clonotype was seen repeatedly, ten times or more. This rearrangement joins TRBV4-2 to TRBJ1-5, with D unclear. Trimming pared 4 bases from V and 0 bases from J, leaving 13 bases between. This CDR3 region has 16 residues. CDR1 and CDR2 from the germline V gene are LGHNA and YNFKEQ. The CDR3 bases are TGTGCCAGCAGCCCCAAGCTGGGGAATAGCAATCAGCCCCAGCATTTT. Protein: CASSPKLGNSNQPQHF.

As concerns this clonotype: A much larger clone lies one base from this, so it may be a read error. CDR3 amino acids: CASSHKPRDRGPYYGYTF. The DNA of the CDR3 is TGTGCCAGCAGCCACAAACCCCGGGACAGGGGCCCGTACTATGGCTACACCTTC. The genes are TRBV14 and TRBJ1-2, with TRBD1 matching 10 bases. The CDR3 runs to 18 residues. Per the germline V gene, CDR1 is SGHDN and CDR2 is FVKESK. After removal of 3 bases from V and 3 bases from J, the junction contained 13 bases not matched to a gene.

On this clonotype: At one boundary the junction diverges from the germline segment, which might be a read error. The CDR3 sequence is CASSSSPGLAGAQETQYF. DNA of the CDR3: TGCGCCAGCAGCTCCTCCCCGGGACTAGCGGGAGCCCAAGAGACCCAGTACTTC. The V call is TRBV7-9, the J call TRBJ2-5, with 14 nucleotides matching TRBD2. The CDR3 sequence is 18 residues long. The germline V gene has CDR1 SEHNR and CDR2 FQNEAQ (reference sequence).

In the case of this clonotype: Possible read error: a much larger clone is one base away. The CDR3 region is CAGGGATNEKLFF. CDR3 coding DNA: TGTGCCGGCGGCGGAGCAACTAATGAAAAACTGTTTTTT. This chain connects TRBV6-2 or TRBV6-3 to TRBJ1-4; D gene unclear. The germline V gene has CDR1 MNHEY and CDR2 SVGEGT. The germline V and J ends were trimmed by 11 bases and 0 bases, with 10 bases remaining between them. The CDR3 has 13 amino acids.

This clonotype was seen ten or more times. This rearrangement joins TRBV6-2 or TRBV6-3 to TRBJ2-7, with a possible D match to TRBD2 (6 bases). The germline V gene has CDR1 MNHEY and CDR2 SVGEGT. The CDR3 spans 15 residues. The germline V and J ends were trimmed by 8 bases and 0 bases, with 17 bases remaining between them. The DNA for the CDR3 is TGTGCCAGCCGATCGTCTGGCGGGACCTCCTACGAGCAGTACTTC. Translated, it gives CASRSSGGTSYEQYF.

On this clonotype: Lacking the conserved final phenylalanine or tryptophan, this CDR3 likely reflects a read error. The chain couples TRBV28 to TRBJ2-7; D possibly corresponds to TRBD1 (5 bases). CDR3 length: 13 residues. Germline CDR1 reads MDHEN; CDR2 reads SYDVKM. Trimming shortened V by 5 bases and J by 7 bases, and 15 bases separated the two germline ends. The CDR3 region has the DNA TGTGCCAGCAGTCAAGTTGGGCAGGGAGAGCAGTACCTC. Residues: CASSQVGQGEQYL.

The chain is built from TRBV13 and TRBJ2-7; tentatively, D is TRBD1 or TRBD2 (6 bases each). Germline V gene data show CDR1 as PRHDT and CDR2 as FYEKMQ (reference sequence). Between the trimmed V and J ends, which lost 5 bases and 2 bases, there was a span of 16 bases. CDR3 length: 15 amino acids. The CDR3 coding sequence is TGTGCCAGCAGCCCGGGGGCTGATGGACCCTACGAGCAGTACTTC. Protein: CASSPGADGPYEQYF.